Below, 32 T cell receptor beta chains from the same sample are listed, as sequenced in a study of cytomegalovirus exposure and HLA in healthy donors (dated by TCRdb to 2015 to 2018). The library was made by the immunoSEQ multiplex PCR assay. The multiplex PCR relied on a mix of 60 forward primers for TCR Vbeta segments and 13 reverse primers for TCR Jbeta segments. TCRdb retrieved this table from immuneACCESS and kept in-frame rearrangements only. Not all clones are present; in checked studies, unresolved V genes account for under half, and no reason is known for the remainder. The sample profile shows hundreds of thousands of clones; roughly two thirds of them were found once. The ten largest clones represent under 3% of the sample. The source material was PBMCs. Receptor source: a female donor in good health and CMV-seronegative.

In this sample, this clone turned up a few times. The chain has TRBV4-2 and TRBJ2-7; 9 nucleotides align to TRBD1. The CDR3 consists of 16 residues. V dropped 3 bases and J dropped 1; count of bases not matched to a gene: 7. Germline V gene lookup returns CDR1 LGHNA and CDR2 YNFKEQ. CDR3 nucleotides: TGTGCCAGCAGCCAGGACCCCGGGACAGGGTCCTACGAGCAGTACTTC. This codes for CASSQDPGTGSYEQYF.

The CDR3 nucleotides are TGTGCCAGCAGCTCCGGGGGGGACCCATATGGCTACACCTTC. Encoded protein: CASSSGGDPYGYTF. The chain links TRBV7-6 to TRBJ1-2; D might be TRBD1 (5 bases). CDR1 is SGHVS and CDR2 is FNYEAQ in the germline V gene. This CDR3 comprises 14 residues. The V end was cut by 4 bases, the J end by 5 bases, with 14 bases between.

Concerning this clone itself: One end of the junction fails to match germline, which may point to a read error. This specimen includes other DNA sequences encoding the same CDR3. The rearrangement links TRBV27 to TRBJ1-3; D gene unclear. The length of the CDR3 is 14 residues. Germline values: CDR1 MNHEY, CDR2 SMNVEV (reference sequence). The CDR3 sequence is CASSPSFSGNTIYF. The CDR3 DNA reads as TGCGCCAGCAGTCCAAGCTTCTCTGGAAACACCATATATTTT.

Worth noting for this clone: Other DNA sequences of this sample code for an identical CDR3. The chain combines TRBV18 with TRBJ2-7, with 11 positions matching TRBD2. The germline V gene has CDR1 KGHSH and CDR2 LQKENI. The CDR3 is 14 residues long. Losses at the gene ends were 3 bases for V and 3 bases for J; bases not matched to a gene: 1. For the CDR3, the DNA is TGTGCCAGCTCACCCGGGACTAGCGGCTACGAGCAGTACTTC. Protein: CASSPGTSGYEQYF.

This chain uses TRBV19 with TRBJ1-5; D is perhaps TRBD1 (6 bases). Germline values: CDR1 LNHDA, CDR2 SQIVND (reference sequence). The CDR3 is 10 amino acids. Deletions cut 6 bases from V and 15 bases from J, with 12 bases between. Here the CDR3 reads CASSGQSWHF. The CDR3 DNA sequence: TGTGCCAGTAGCGGACAGTCATGGCATTTT.

This sequence joins TRBV30 and TRBJ2-6; TRBD2 might be the D (6 bases). The germline V gene has CDR1 GTSNPN and CDR2 SVGIG (reference sequence). Deletions cut 1 base from V and 4 bases from J, with 14 bases between. The CDR3 covers 16 residues. CDR3 coding DNA: TGTGCCTGGAGTGGGGCTGCGGCGGGGGGGGCCAACGTCCTGACTTTC. This translates into CAWSGAAAGGANVLTF.

This chain joins TRBV7-8 and TRBJ2-7; D remains unclear. V was pared by 5 bases and J by 3 bases, with 14 bases between. CDR1 is SGHVS and CDR2 is FQNEAQ in the germline V gene. The CDR3 runs to 14 residues. The CDR3 nucleotides are TGTGCCAGCAGCCTATTCTTGAAAAACTACGAGCAGTACTTC. This translates into CASSLFLKNYEQYF.

J is TRBJ1-5 and V is TRBV4-1, with 7 bases fitting TRBD1. CDR1 and CDR2 from the germline V gene are MGHRA and YSYEKL. The CDR3 is 18 amino acids. After removal of 1 base from V and 0 bases from J, the junction contained 9 bases not matched to a gene. For the CDR3, the DNA is TGCGCCAGCAGCCAAGGATCTGCCCGGACAGGTAGCAATCAGCCCCAGCATTTT. Translated, it gives CASSQGSARTGSNQPQHF.

This clone was detected only a few times. The chain couples TRBV6-5 to TRBJ2-7, with D possibly TRBD2 on 6 matching bases. There are 13 residues in the CDR3. Trimming pared 7 bases from V and 2 bases from J, leaving 12 bases between. CDR1 MNHEY and CDR2 SVGAGI come from the germline V gene. The CDR3 nucleotides are TGTGCCAGCATGGGGGGATGGACCTACGAGCAGTACTTC. As protein: CASMGGWTYEQYF.

V is TRBV9 and J is TRBJ1-3, with 7 bases fitting TRBD1. CDR1 and CDR2 from the germline V gene are SGDLS and YYNGEE. The length of the CDR3 is 16 residues. V was pared by 0 bases and J by 1 base, with 4 bases of the junction left unmatched. The CDR3 here is CASSVEQGYSGNTIYF. The CDR3 DNA follows: TGTGCCAGCAGCGTAGAACAGGGGTATTCTGGAAACACCATATATTTT.

This clone was picked up a small number of times. This chain links TRBV19 with TRBJ2-7, with 8 bases matching TRBD1. Germline loops: CDR1 LNHDA, CDR2 SQIVND (reference sequence). With 6 bases clipped from V and 2 bases from J, the junction kept 9 bases outside the gene matches. The CDR3 extends over 15 amino acids. CDR3 nucleotide sequence: TGTGCCAGTAGCACAGGGGGGCCGGCTCCCTACGAGCAGTACTTC. This sequence encodes CASSTGGPAPYEQYF.

This sequence joins TRBV2 and TRBJ2-7; D may be TRBD2 (5 bases). CDR3 length equals 13 residues. CDR1 and CDR2 (germline): SNHLY, FYNNEI. Trimming took off 9 bases at V and 6 bases at J, with 18 bases between the two ends. The CDR3 nucleotides read TGTGCCAGTCATGGACTTGGAATATCCGAGCAGTACTTC. It specifies CASHGLGISEQYF.

This clone turned up a few times. This chain's CDR3 is CASSLDRFGETQYF. CDR3 sequence (DNA): TGTGCCAGCAGCTTAGACAGGTTTGGGGAGACCCAGTACTTC. The chain employs TRBV7-8 and TRBJ2-5, with TRBD1 as a possible D gene (5 bases). Between the trimmed V and J ends, which lost 1 base and 5 bases, there was a span of 11 bases. The CDR3 is 14 residues long. The germline gives CDR1 SGHVS, CDR2 FQNEAQ.

V usage is TRBV15 and J usage is TRBJ1-4, with 8 bases identical to TRBD1. Germline CDR1 LNHNV, CDR2 YYDKDF (reference sequence). There are 16 residues in the CDR3. Germline trimming cut 1 base from V and 5 bases from J; bases unmatched to any gene: 6. The CDR3: CATSRAGQGTNEKLFF. The CDR3 DNA follows: TGTGCCACCAGCAGAGCTGGACAGGGAACAAATGAAAAACTGTTTTTT.

V usage is TRBV5-1 and J usage is TRBJ1-4, with 7 positions matching TRBD1. CDR3 length: 14 residues. Losses at the gene ends were 3 bases for V and 4 bases for J; bases not matched to a gene: 3. Per the germline V gene, CDR1 is SGHRS and CDR2 is YFSETQ. Here the CDR3 reads CASSSQGNNEKLFF. The CDR3 nucleotides read TGCGCCAGCAGCTCACAGGGGAATAATGAAAAACTGTTTTTT. The entire variable domain, with the rest obtained from reference TRBV5-1 and TRBJ1-4, is as follows: KAGVTQTPRYLIKTRGQQVTLSCSPISGHRSVSWYQQTPGQGLQFLFEYFSETQRNKGNFPGRFSGRQFSNSRSEMNVSTLELGDSALYLCASSSQGNNEKLFFGSGTQLSVL.

This clone has more than one count but fewer than ten. The chain links TRBV4-1 to TRBJ2-7; 7 nucleotides line up with TRBD1. The CDR3 spans 15 residues. Germline loops: CDR1 MGHRA, CDR2 YSYEKL. The trim removed 4 bases at V and 5 bases at J, leaving 11 bases unmatched. CDR3 in DNA: TGCGCCAGCAGCCCCCGGGACAGATTGGGGAACGAGCAGTACTTC. Amino acids: CASSPRDRLGNEQYF.

The V gene is TRBV6-1, the J gene TRBJ1-1; 9 bases line up with TRBD1. The germline V gene has CDR1 MNHNS and CDR2 SASEGT. The CDR3 spans 13 residues. The V segment lost 5 bases and the J segment 5 bases; nucleotides outside the gene matches: 3. CDR3 nucleotides: TGTGCCAGCAGTATCGACAGGGGGACTGAAGCTTTCTTT. This codes for CASSIDRGTEAFF.

The V gene is TRBV28, the J gene TRBJ2-4; D perhaps matches TRBD1 (5 bases). The germline V and J ends were trimmed by 4 bases and 1 base, with 20 bases remaining between them. The germline gives CDR1 MDHEN, CDR2 SYDVKM. The CDR3 length is 18 residues. In DNA, the CDR3 is TGTGCCAGCAGTTCTATCCATTTACGGCCAGGGGCCAAAAACATTCAGTACTTC. Its translation: CASSSIHLRPGAKNIQYF.

This clone was counted between two and nine times. The rearrangement joins TRBV11-2 to TRBJ1-6, with D perhaps matching TRBD1 (6 bases). The CDR3 runs 17 residues. Per germline, CDR1 SGHAT and CDR2 FQNNGV. V was trimmed by 5 bases and J by 5 bases, leaving 19 bases between them. CDR3 region: CASSPREAGENNSPLHF. Written as DNA, the CDR3 is TGTGCCAGCAGCCCACGGGAGGCAGGGGAAAATAATTCACCCCTCCACTTT.

Turning to this clone: Germline and junction disagree at one end, which may indicate a read error. Other nucleotide sequences from this sample produce the same CDR3. The chain joins TRBV5-1 to TRBJ2-3; 8 bases are shared with TRBD1. This CDR3 spans 14 amino acids. Germline V lookup: CDR1 SGHRS, CDR2 YFSETQ. The CDR3 loop reads CASSLDRGTDTQYF. The CDR3 bases are TGCGCCAGCAGTTTGGACAGGGGCACAGATACGCAGTATTTT. Looking up the rest from reference TRBV5-1 and TRBJ2-3 gives the full variable domain: KAGVTQTPRYLIKTRGQQVTLSCSPISGHRSVSWYQQTPGQGLQFLFEYFSETQRNKGNFPGRFSGRQFSNSRSEMNVSTLELGDSALYLCASSLDRGTDTQYFGPGTRLTVL.

This rearrangement joins TRBV28 to TRBJ2-7; 12 bases match TRBD1. CDR3 length equals 16 residues. Germline assignment: CDR1 MDHEN and CDR2 SYDVKM. Trimming at V came to 4 bases and at J to 6 bases, leaving 10 bases not matched to a gene. The CDR3, as DNA: TGTGCCAGCAGTTCCTTGGGGACAGGGGGCGCGGCCGAGCAGTACTTC. Translation gives CASSSLGTGGAAEQYF.

This clone was seen a few times. The genes are TRBV28 and TRBJ1-1; D is unclear. This CDR3 is built from 11 residues. Germline-derived CDR1 and CDR2 are MDHEN and SYDVKM. With 6 bases removed from V and 6 bases from J, the gap between germline ends came to 8 bases. CDR3 sequence (DNA): TGTGCCAGCAGACTATCGTCTGAAGCTTTCTTT. This gives the protein CASRLSSEAFF.

This clone occurred a few times. J is TRBJ2-7 and V is TRBV9; D is undetermined. The CDR3 has 13 amino acids. V lost 0 bases and J lost 3, with 7 bases in between. Germline values: CDR1 SGDLS, CDR2 YYNGEE. The CDR3 sequence: CASSVALDYEQYF. CDR3 bases: TGTGCCAGCAGCGTAGCTTTAGACTACGAGCAGTACTTC.

V is TRBV15 and J is TRBJ1-2, with D possibly being TRBD1 (6 bases). V lost 2 bases to trimming and J lost 6 bases, with 16 bases between them. Germline V gives CDR1 LNHNV, CDR2 YYDKDF (reference sequence). The length of the CDR3 is 15 residues. The CDR3 sequence: CATSRSSRDINGYTF. The CDR3 nucleotides read TGTGCCACCAGCAGATCGTCCCGGGACATCAATGGCTACACCTTC. The complete variable domain, with remaining parts taken from reference TRBV15 and TRBJ1-2, reads DAMVIQNPRYQVTQFGKPVTLSCSQTLNHNVMYWYQQKSSQAPKLLFHYYDKDFNNEADTPDNFQSRRPNTSFCFLDIRSPGLGDTAMYLCATSRSSRDINGYTFGSGTRLTVV.

About this clone: Other DNA variants within this sample encode the same CDR3. The chain employs TRBV7-2 and TRBJ2-5; D may be TRBD2 (5 bases). The V and J ends lost 5 bases and 1 base respectively, with 11 bases between them. CDR3 size: 14 residues. The germline gives CDR1 SGHTA, CDR2 FQGNSA. The CDR3 spells CASSLRAGQETQYF. DNA of the CDR3: TGTGCCAGCAGCCTTCGGGCGGGCCAAGAGACCCAGTACTTC. The full variable domain, rest sourced from reference TRBV7-2 and TRBJ2-5, is GAGVSQSPSNKVTEKGKDVELRCDPISGHTALYWYRQSLGQGLEFLIYFQGNSAPDKSGLPSDRFSAERTGGSVSTLTIQRTQQEDSAVYLCASSLRAGQETQYFGPGTRLLVL.

The V gene is TRBV5-1, the J gene TRBJ1-1; 8 bases are a match to TRBD1. The ends lost 6 bases at V and 4 bases at J; junction bases unmatched: 8. From germline, CDR1 is SGHRS and CDR2 YFSETQ. The CDR3 contains 14 residues. The CDR3 coding sequence is TGCGCCAGCACGGTGGGGGACAGGTCCACTGAAGCTTTCTTT. This sequence encodes CASTVGDRSTEAFF.

The rearrangement links TRBV19 to TRBJ2-1; 8 nucleotides match TRBD1. The CDR3 is 14 residues long. The germline V gene encodes CDR1 LNHDA and CDR2 SQIVND (reference sequence). Trimming took 5 bases from V and 0 from J; bases not matched to a gene: 0. CDR3 sequence: CASSDRGSYNEQFF. DNA for the CDR3: TGTGCCAGTAGTGACAGGGGCTCCTACAATGAGCAGTTCTTC.

A single count supports this clone. This chain joins TRBV7-9 and TRBJ1-2; D remains unclear. Deletions cut 5 bases from V and 5 bases from J, with 12 bases between. Germline-derived CDR1 and CDR2 are SEHNR and FQNEAQ (reference sequence). The CDR3 extends over 13 amino acids. The CDR3 is CASSGHGNYGYTF. In DNA, the CDR3 is TGTGCCAGCAGCGGCCACGGGAATTATGGCTACACCTTC. The entire variable domain, with the rest obtained from reference TRBV7-9 and TRBJ1-2, is as follows: DTGVSQNPRHKITKRGQNVTFRCDPISEHNRLYWYRQTLGQGPEFLTYFQNEAQLEKSRLLSDRFSAERPKGSFSTLEIQRTEQGDSAMYLCASSGHGNYGYTFGSGTRLTVV.

This clone was detected only once. The genes are TRBV5-4 and TRBJ1-3; 9 bases agree with TRBD1. V gave up 3 bases and J gave up 3 bases; unmatched junction bases: 10. Germline loops: CDR1 SGHNT, CDR2 YYREEE (reference sequence). This CDR3 contains 17 residues. CDR3 nucleotides: TGTGCCAGCAGCTCCCCGGGACAGGGAATAGATGGAAACACCATATATTTT. Protein product: CASSSPGQGIDGNTIYF.

The chain recombines TRBV29-1 with TRBJ2-5; D possibly corresponds to TRBD2 (7 bases). The CDR3 is 14 amino acids. In germline, CDR1 is SQVTM, CDR2 ANQGSEA. The V gene lost 6 bases and the J gene lost 5 bases, with 19 bases spanning the gap. The CDR3 is CSVEWGGVRETQYF. The DNA of the CDR3 is TGCAGCGTCGAGTGGGGGGGCGTTAGGGAGACCCAGTACTTC.

J is TRBJ2-3 and V is TRBV11-2; 9 positions agree with TRBD2. With 1 base clipped from V and 0 bases from J, the junction kept 8 bases outside the gene matches. The CDR3 covers 18 residues. Per the germline V gene, CDR1 is SGHAT and CDR2 is FQNNGV. CDR3 sequence reads: CASSLGTASGRSTDTQYF. In DNA, the CDR3 is TGTGCCAGCAGCTTAGGAACGGCCAGCGGGAGGAGCACAGATACGCAGTATTTT.

V is TRBV10-3 and J is TRBJ2-7; D may be TRBD1 (7 bases). Germline V lookup: CDR1 ENHRY, CDR2 SYGVKD. V dropped 0 bases and J dropped 1 base, with 13 bases sitting between them. The CDR3 covers 16 residues. CDR3 sequence (DNA): TGTGCCATCAGTGAGTCGGGCAGGGGGGCGTCCTACGAGCAGTACTTC. Translation gives CAISESGRGASYEQYF.